This is a list of T cell receptor beta chains from one sample in a study of blood T cell repertoires in COVID-19. Measured with immunoSEQ multiplex PCR; TCRdb has only the in-frame clones, and not every one. The sample contains 250,000 or so clones, approximately 89% of which appear only once. The material sequenced was PBMCs or T cells enriched from blood (not recorded which). Every receptor here comes from a woman in her thirties or forties who had been exposed to COVID-19. The CDR3 runs from the conserved cysteine through the conserved F or W. The D gene is left open where the match is weak. Clone size appears in some rows only: once, few, many, or a class for an expanded clone.

cdr3_aa: CASSLSSGGGYNEQFF
cdr3_nt: TGTGCCAGCAGCCTTTCAAGCGGGGGTGGCTACAATGAGCAGTTCTTC
d_call: TRBD2
clone_size: NA
v_call: TRBV7-3
j_call: TRBJ2-1

cdr3_aa: CASGGEWDTEAFF
cdr3_nt: TGTGCCAGCGGTGGGGAGTGGGACACTGAAGCTTTCTTT
d_call: NA
clone_size: NA
v_call: TRBV28
j_call: TRBJ1-1

cdr3_aa: CASSIGIFGNQPQHF
cdr3_nt: TGTGCCAGTAGTATTGGCATCTTCGGCAATCAGCCCCAGCATTTT
d_call: NA
clone_size: NA
v_call: TRBV19
j_call: TRBJ1-5

cdr3_aa: CASSLPPKYDRVKNIQYF
cdr3_nt: TGTGCCAGCAGTTTGCCCCCAAAATACGACAGAGTAAAAAACATTCAGTACTTC
d_call: NA
clone_size: NA
v_call: TRBV28
j_call: TRBJ2-4

cdr3_aa: CASSQAAGSSYNEQFF
cdr3_nt: TGCGCCAGCAGCCAAGCGGCGGGGAGCTCCTACAATGAGCAGTTCTTC
d_call: NA
clone_size: NA
v_call: TRBV4-3
j_call: TRBJ2-1

cdr3_aa: CASSFQVYNEQFF
cdr3_nt: TGTGCCAGCAGCTTTCAGGTTTACAATGAGCAGTTCTTC
d_call: NA
clone_size: NA
v_call: TRBV7-2
j_call: TRBJ2-1

cdr3_aa: CASSLSSGTRTDTQYF
cdr3_nt: TGTGCCAGCAGCTTGTCTAGCGGGACCCGCACAGATACGCAGTATTTT
d_call: TRBD2
clone_size: once
v_call: TRBV5-1
j_call: TRBJ2-3

cdr3_aa: CASSLILLPRGGQPQHF
cdr3_nt: TGTGCCAGCAGTTTAATTTTACTACCACGAGGGGGCCAGCCCCAGCATTTT
d_call: TRBD1
clone_size: NA
v_call: TRBV28
j_call: TRBJ1-5

cdr3_aa: CASSPLFRGTIYF
cdr3_nt: TGTGCCAGCAGCCCCCTCTTCAGAGGCACCATATATTTT
d_call: NA
clone_size: NA
v_call: TRBV12-3/TRBV12-4
j_call: TRBJ1-3

cdr3_aa: CAWSYFSGNTIYF
cdr3_nt: TGTGCCTGGAGTTACTTCTCTGGAAACACCATATATTTT
d_call: NA
clone_size: once
v_call: TRBV30
j_call: TRBJ1-3

cdr3_aa: CASSLLPTGTYGYTF
cdr3_nt: TGCGCCAGCAGCTTGCTCCCGACAGGGACCTATGGCTACACCTTC
d_call: TRBD1
clone_size: NA
v_call: TRBV5-1
j_call: TRBJ1-2

cdr3_aa: CASSFQGGQNIQYF
cdr3_nt: TGTGCCAGTAGTTTTCAGGGGGGCCAAAACATTCAGTACTTC
d_call: NA
clone_size: few
v_call: TRBV19
j_call: TRBJ2-4

cdr3_aa: CASRRRDESTGELFF
cdr3_nt: TGTGCCAGCAGGCGGCGGGACGAGAGCACCGGGGAGCTGTTTTTT
d_call: NA
clone_size: NA
v_call: TRBV27
j_call: TRBJ2-2

cdr3_aa: CASSSDPGQGYEQFF
cdr3_nt: TGTGCCAGCAGCTCTGATCCGGGACAGGGGTATGAGCAGTTCTTC
d_call: TRBD1
clone_size: NA
v_call: TRBV5-1
j_call: TRBJ2-1

cdr3_aa: CASGEPIDRGYGYTF
cdr3_nt: TGTGCTAGTGGTGAACCTATTGACAGGGGGTATGGCTACACCTTC
d_call: TRBD1
clone_size: NA
v_call: TRBV12-5
j_call: TRBJ1-2